A single sample is the source of the 19 T cell receptor beta chains below, sequenced in a study of T-cell reconstitution after alpha-beta-depleted transplantation in children. Construction of the TCRbeta library involved unique molecular identifiers. Using its own MiXCR run on the PCR reads, TCRdb lists one record per CDR3 protein. This repertoire shows approximately 400,000 distinct CDR3 sequences, roughly a tenth found once; its top ten account for roughly 5%. The starting material was PBMCs from the stem cell graft donor, obtained from the stem cell graft. These receptors were collected from a human donor who donated a stem cell graft to a child with acute myeloid leukemia.

V is TRBV5-1 and J is TRBJ2-7, with D perhaps TRBD1 (5 bases). Trimming pared 5 bases from V and 6 bases from J, leaving 12 bases between. Germline CDR1 and CDR2: SGHRS and YFSETQ. The CDR3 contains 12 residues. The CDR3 is CASSTIQGEQYF. As DNA, the CDR3 is TGCGCCAGCAGTACGATTCAGGGCGAGCAGTACTTC.

The chain is built from TRBV12-3 or TRBV12-4 and TRBJ2-3; D is uncertain. With 11 bases removed from V and 2 bases from J, the gap between germline ends came to 20 bases. The CDR3 has 15 residues. The CDR3 nucleotides are TGTGCCGTCCAGGACGGAGCAGTTCACACAGATACGCAGTATTTT. It specifies CAVQDGAVHTDTQYF.

This clonotype was counted between two and nine times. The J gene is TRBJ2-2, the V gene TRBV10-3; 8 bases fit TRBD1. Germline values: CDR1 ENHRY, CDR2 SYGVKD. V lost 7 bases, J lost 0 bases, and 10 bases stayed unmatched. CDR3 length equals 17 residues. CDR3 DNA: TGTGCCATCAATGGGTACGCGACAGGGGCGAACACCGGGGAGCTGTTTTTT. It codes for CAINGYATGANTGELFF.

In its sample, this clonotype was seen a few times. V gene TRBV6-2 or TRBV6-3 combines with J gene TRBJ2-7; D unresolved. Germline-derived CDR1 and CDR2 are MNHEY and SVGEGT. Trimming took off 7 bases at V and 2 bases at J, with 9 bases between the two ends. The CDR3 consists of 12 residues. The CDR3 DNA sequence: TGTGCCAGCACCGCTGACCCCTACGAGCAGTACTTC. Residues: CASTADPYEQYF.

The sample holds a few counts of this clonotype. The chain recombines TRBV9 with TRBJ2-5; D perhaps matches TRBD2 (6 bases). This CDR3 is 15 amino acids long. V was trimmed by 4 bases and J by 3 bases, leaving 16 bases between them. CDR1 is SGDLS, CDR2 YYNGEE, per germline. The CDR3 here is CASSPLGGEKETQYF. DNA for the CDR3: TGTGCCAGCAGCCCCCTGGGAGGAGAAAAAGAGACCCAGTACTTC.

Here the CDR3 reads CASSPGTGLGNEQFF. DNA of the CDR3: TGTGCCAGCAGCCCTGGGACAGGGTTGGGGAATGAGCAGTTCTTC. The chain couples TRBV7-2 to TRBJ2-1; 9 bases are shared with TRBD1. There are 15 residues in the CDR3. V shed 5 bases and J 7 bases; nucleotides not matched to a gene: 9. CDR1 SGHTA and CDR2 FQGNSA come from the germline V gene.

This clonotype was counted ten times or more. V gene TRBV6-1 combines with J gene TRBJ2-3, with D perhaps being TRBD1 or TRBD2 (5 bases each). V was pared by 3 bases and J by 7 bases, with 11 bases between. Germline loops: CDR1 MNHNS, CDR2 SASEGT. This CDR3 has 13 amino acids. This CDR3 reads CASSDGGGNTQYF. In DNA, the CDR3 is TGTGCCAGCAGTGATGGGGGTGGGAATACGCAGTATTTT.

This clonotype was recorded a few times. The rearrangement links TRBV6-1 to TRBJ2-3, with 7 bases identical to TRBD2. CDR3 length: 13 residues. Germline V gene sequence: CDR1 MNHNS, CDR2 SASEGT. With V trimmed by 2 bases and J by 7 bases, 3 bases remained unmatched. In DNA, the CDR3 is TGTGCCAGCAGTGAAAGCGGGACTTATACGCAGTATTTT. Its translation is CASSESGTYTQYF.

At least ten counts were recorded for this clonotype. The rearrangement uses TRBV10-2 and TRBJ2-7, with D possibly TRBD1 on 5 matching bases. CDR3 length: 10 amino acids. The germline V gene has CDR1 WSHSY and CDR2 SAAADI. The V gene lost 11 bases and the J gene lost 3 bases, with 8 bases spanning the gap. As DNA, the CDR3 is TGCGCCGCAGGGCGCTACGAGCAGTACGTC. It codes for CAAGRYEQYV.

This clonotype has just a few counts. The V gene is TRBV11-2, the J gene TRBJ1-3; TRBD1 might be the D (5 bases). V shed 1 base and J shed 3 bases, with 13 bases lying between them. The length of the CDR3 is 16 residues. Per germline, CDR1 SGHAT and CDR2 FQNNGV. CDR3 amino acids: CASSLGETVGGNTIYF. The CDR3 DNA reads as TGTGCCAGCAGCTTAGGCGAGACAGTCGGTGGAAACACCATATATTTT.

This clonotype was observed a few times. The V call is TRBV7-9, the J call TRBJ2-1, with 7 positions matching TRBD2. Losses at the gene ends were 5 bases for V and 4 bases for J; bases not matched to a gene: 11. Germline V gives CDR1 SEHNR, CDR2 FQNEAQ (reference sequence). This CDR3 region has 16 residues. The CDR3 DNA reads as TGTGCCAGCAGCCCGCGAGAGACTAGCTTATACAATGAGCAGTTCTTC. It is translated as CASSPRETSLYNEQFF.

This clonotype was counted ten times or more. As DNA, the CDR3 is TGCAGTGCTAGTCCGACAGGGGGCGCGCTTCAAGAGACCCAGTACTTC. Translated, it gives CSASPTGGALQETQYF. The V gene is TRBV20-1, the J gene TRBJ2-5, with 10 bases that match TRBD1. Trimming took 3 bases from V and 2 from J; bases not matched to a gene: 9. Germline V gene lookup returns CDR1 DFQATT and CDR2 SNEGSKA (reference sequence). This CDR3 is 16 amino acids long.

This clonotype has a handful of counts. J is TRBJ1-1 and V is TRBV20-1; tentative D call: TRBD1 (5 bases). CDR3 size: 13 residues. V gave up 1 base and J gave up 3 bases, with 9 bases separating them. Germline lookup yields CDR1 DFQATT and CDR2 SNEGSKA (reference sequence). The CDR3 bases are TGCAGTGCTAGAGCAGACAGCTACACTGAAGCTTTCTTT. Protein: CSARADSYTEAFF.

This clonotype was counted at least ten times. The chain has TRBV27 and TRBJ2-2; 9 bases line up with TRBD1. This CDR3 region has 21 residues. CDR1 is MNHEY and CDR2 is SMNVEV in the germline V gene (reference sequence). V lost 2 bases and J lost 0; bases outside the gene matches: 16. CDR3 sequence reads: CASSLVLADRGSFANTGELFF. The DNA for the CDR3 is TGTGCCAGCAGTTTAGTTTTGGCGGACAGGGGATCGTTCGCGAACACCGGGGAGCTGTTTTTT.

As DNA, the CDR3 is TGTGCCAGCAGCCAGCCGGGGAGGTTCCAAACAGATACGCAGTATTTT. It specifies CASSQPGRFQTDTQYF. The chain joins TRBV3-1 to TRBJ2-3; D is possibly TRBD2 (6 bases). The CDR3 consists of 16 residues. V was pared by 3 bases and J by 3 bases, with 16 bases between. The germline gives CDR1 LGHDT, CDR2 YNNKEL (reference sequence).

This clonotype was observed many times. The chain carries TRBV3-1 and TRBJ1-1; D gene unclear. Germline V lookup: CDR1 LGHDT, CDR2 YNNKEL (reference sequence). This CDR3 comprises 15 residues. Trimming removed 1 base at V and 3 bases at J, with 12 bases between. As DNA, the CDR3 is TGTGCCAGCAGCCAAGGGTCGGGGTGGGACACTGAAGCTTTCTTT. Translation: CASSQGSGWDTEAFF.

This clonotype was counted only a few times. In DNA, the CDR3 is TGTGCCACCAGTGATCCTACGCAGGGGGACCAAGAGACCCAGTACTTC. Amino acids: CATSDPTQGDQETQYF. V usage is TRBV24-1 and J usage is TRBJ2-5, with TRBD1 identical over 7 bases. The CDR3 spans 16 residues. Trimming took 3 bases from V and 0 from J; bases not matched to a gene: 6. CDR1 and CDR2 (germline): KGHDR, SFDVKD.

This clonotype showed up just a few times. This rearrangement joins TRBV7-3 to TRBJ1-1; D remains unclear. Germline V gene sequence: CDR1 SGHTA, CDR2 FQGTGA. The CDR3 length is 14 residues. V was shortened by 5 bases and J by 0 bases, with 10 bases between the two germline ends. In DNA, the CDR3 is TGTGCCAGCAGCACCGGTATAATGAACACTGAAGCTTTCTTT. Its protein is CASSTGIMNTEAFF.

This chain uses TRBV20-1 with TRBJ2-7; 11 bases are shared with TRBD1. Germline V gene lookup returns CDR1 DFQATT and CDR2 SNEGSKA (reference sequence). The CDR3 runs to 15 residues. The ends lost 0 bases at V and 3 bases at J; junction bases unmatched: 4. In DNA, the CDR3 is TGCAGTGCTAGAGATAGTGGGACAGGGGGCTACGAGCAGTACTTC. It codes for CSARDSGTGGYEQYF.